The 32 T cell receptor beta chains reported below all come from one sample, sequenced in a study of blood T cell repertoires in COVID-19. The method was immunoSEQ multiplex PCR; TCRdb's version includes in-frame clones alone and lacks a portion of them. This sample has 70,000 or so clones, with roughly 89% found just once. The sequenced sample was peripheral blood. These receptors were taken from a man aged 60-69 years with acute or convalescent COVID-19.

The rearrangement joins TRBV7-9 to TRBJ2-7; 7 bases fit TRBD2. The CDR3 is made up of 15 amino acids. The V gene's germline CDR1 is SEHNR and CDR2 FQNEAQ (reference sequence). V lost 5 bases and J lost 2; bases outside the gene matches: 9. DNA of the CDR3: TGTGCCAGCAGCCCCCGGACTAGTTTAGCCTACGAGCAGTACTTC. Translated: CASSPRTSLAYEQYF. The variable domain in full, with the rest retrieved from reference TRBV7-9 and TRBJ2-7, is DTGVSQNPRHKITKRGQNVTFRCDPISEHNRLYWYRQTLGQGPEFLTYFQNEAQLEKSRLLSDRFSAERPKGSFSTLEIQRTEQGDSAMYLCASSPRTSLAYEQYFGPGTRLTVT.

The chain has TRBV12-3 or TRBV12-4 and TRBJ1-4; the D gene is possibly TRBD1 (6 bases). V lost 3 bases and J 15 bases, leaving 14 bases between the germline ends. The CDR3 contains 12 residues. CDR3 nucleotides: TGTGCCAGCAGTTTGTCAGACAGGCTTTTGTTTTTT. Its translation is CASSLSDRLLFF.

The V call is TRBV19, the J call TRBJ2-3; 7 positions agree with TRBD2. Germline CDR1 reads LNHDA; CDR2 reads SQIVND (reference sequence). V gave up 7 bases and J gave up 0 bases; unmatched junction bases: 4. The CDR3 has 14 amino acids. The CDR3 spells CASTRRESTDTQYF. The DNA of the CDR3 is TGTGCCAGTACAAGGCGGGAGAGCACAGATACGCAGTATTTT.

This clone was seen a few times. V usage is TRBV11-2 and J usage is TRBJ1-2, with D perhaps matching TRBD1 (5 bases). Trimming shortened V by 3 bases and J by 6 bases, and 17 bases separated the two germline ends. Germline V lookup: CDR1 SGHAT, CDR2 FQNNGV. The CDR3 totals 15 residues. The CDR3, as DNA: TGTGCCAGCAGCTTTTTACTTCGGGGAGGGGATGGCTACACCTTC. Translated, it gives CASSFLLRGGDGYTF. The full variable domain, its missing parts supplied by reference TRBV11-2 and TRBJ1-2, is EAGVAQSPRYKIIEKRQSVAFWCNPISGHATLYWYQQILGQGPKLLIQFQNNGVVDDSQLPKDRFSAERLKGVDSTLKIQPAKLEDSAVYLCASSFLLRGGDGYTFGSGTRLTVV.

The rearrangement links TRBV5-1 to TRBJ1-2, with TRBD1 as a possible D gene (5 bases). The CDR3 sequence is 13 residues long. Germline values: CDR1 SGHRS, CDR2 YFSETQ. V lost 0 bases and J lost 4, with 7 bases in between. The CDR3, as DNA: TGCGCCAGCAGCTTGGGCGACAGCTATGGCTACACCTTC. Amino acid sequence: CASSLGDSYGYTF. Filled out from reference TRBV5-1 and TRBJ1-2, the complete variable domain reads KAGVTQTPRYLIKTRGQQVTLSCSPISGHRSVSWYQQTPGQGLQFLFEYFSETQRNKGNFPGRFSGRQFSNSRSEMNVSTLELGDSALYLCASSLGDSYGYTFGSGTRLTVV.

The CDR3 here is CASTAFPRGYTF. In DNA form, the CDR3 reads TGTGCCAGCACCGCGTTCCCGCGAGGCTACACCTTC. V is TRBV5-8 and J is TRBJ1-2; D remains unclear. The CDR3 is made up of 12 amino acids. Trimming left V 6 bases short and J 8 bases short, with 14 bases between. Germline V CDR1 and CDR2: SGHTS, YDEGEE. The whole variable domain, remainder taken from reference TRBV5-8 and TRBJ1-2, is EAGVTQSPTHLIKTRGQQATLRCSPISGHTSVYWYQQALGLGLQFLLWYDEGEERNRGNFPPRFSGRQFPNYSSELNVNALELEDSALYLCASTAFPRGYTFGSGTRLTVV.

The genes are TRBV5-1 and TRBJ1-2, with D perhaps matching TRBD1 (6 bases). Germline CDR1 reads SGHRS; CDR2 reads YFSETQ. V was clipped by 0 bases and J by 9 bases, with 15 bases between them. The CDR3 spans 14 residues. CDR3 sequence: CASSLDGTGRSYTF. Written as DNA, the CDR3 is TGCGCCAGCAGCTTGGATGGTACAGGGAGAAGCTACACCTTC.

The rearrangement uses TRBV29-1 and TRBJ2-7, with 8 bases lining up with TRBD1. V was clipped by 7 bases and J by 2 bases; unmatched bases: 7. The germline V gene encodes CDR1 SQVTM and CDR2 ANQGSEA. The CDR3 is 13 amino acids. CDR3 residues: CSAHRGSAYEQYF. In nucleotides, the CDR3 is TGCAGCGCCCACAGGGGGTCGGCCTACGAGCAGTACTTC.

This clone was seen once. CDR3 amino acids: CASSGGTGRYEKLFF. CDR3 DNA: TGTGCCAGCAGTGGGGGGACAGGGCGGTACGAAAAACTGTTTTTT. V gene TRBV2 combines with J gene TRBJ1-4; TRBD1 matches 9 bases. The CDR3 loop spans 15 amino acids. Trimming took 4 bases from V and 8 from J; bases not matched to a gene: 8. Germline V lookup: CDR1 SNHLY, CDR2 FYNNEI.

The chain has TRBV5-1 and TRBJ2-2, with D possibly matching TRBD2 (5 bases). The CDR3 totals 17 residues. Germline V CDR1 and CDR2: SGHRS, YFSETQ. V was cut by 4 bases and J by 6 bases, with 22 bases left in between. The CDR3 region is CASSEKNGLSSPGELFF. The CDR3 bases are TGCGCCAGCAGCGAAAAAAACGGACTCTCTTCCCCCGGGGAGCTGTTTTTT. Filled out from reference TRBV5-1 and TRBJ2-2, the complete variable domain reads KAGVTQTPRYLIKTRGQQVTLSCSPISGHRSVSWYQQTPGQGLQFLFEYFSETQRNKGNFPGRFSGRQFSNSRSEMNVSTLELGDSALYLCASSEKNGLSSPGELFFGEGSRLTVL.

The rearrangement joins TRBV29-1 to TRBJ2-7; 7 nucleotides agree with TRBD1. This CDR3 region has 14 residues. Trimming removed 2 bases from V and 1 base from J; junction bases left unmatched: 5. Germline-derived CDR1 and CDR2 are SQVTM and ANQGSEA. CDR3 sequence: CSVETTGISYEQYF. The CDR3 DNA sequence: TGCAGCGTTGAAACGACAGGGATTTCCTACGAGCAGTACTTC.

This clone was observed a single time. V usage is TRBV6-6 and J usage is TRBJ2-7; D perhaps matches TRBD2 (6 bases). With 6 bases removed from V and 6 bases from J, the gap between germline ends came to 15 bases. The germline CDR1 and CDR2 sequences are MNHNY and SVGAGI (reference sequence). CDR3 length equals 13 residues. The CDR3 loop reads CASSGGLELEQYF. CDR3 nucleotide sequence: TGTGCCAGCAGCGGGGGACTCGAGCTCGAGCAGTACTTC.

This chain connects TRBV5-6 to TRBJ1-1; possible D gene TRBD1, 5 bases. Germline loops: CDR1 SGHDT, CDR2 YYEEEE. The length of the CDR3 is 15 residues. V was trimmed by 1 base and J by 1 base, leaving 11 bases between them. The CDR3, as DNA: TGTGCCAGCAGCTTGTATCGGACACAGAACACTGAAGCTTTCTTT. Its protein product is CASSLYRTQNTEAFF.

The V and J genes are TRBV5-6 and TRBJ1-5; 7 bases map to TRBD1. Germline loops: CDR1 SGHDT, CDR2 YYEEEE. Trimming at V came to 4 bases and at J to 5 bases, leaving 9 bases not matched to a gene. CDR3 length equals 15 residues. The CDR3 DNA reads TGTGCCAGCAGCAAGCTTGGACAGGTTGATCAGCCCCAGCATTTT. Translation gives CASSKLGQVDQPQHF.

The rearrangement links TRBV20-1 to TRBJ2-2; D uncertain. Germline lookup yields CDR1 DFQATT and CDR2 SNEGSKA (reference sequence). The CDR3 is 9 amino acids. The CDR3 sequence is CNKTGELFF. CDR3 coding DNA: TGCAACAAAACCGGGGAGCTGTTTTTT.

The chain couples TRBV5-1 to TRBJ2-1; D might be TRBD1 (5 bases). Germline V CDR1 and CDR2: SGHRS, YFSETQ. The CDR3 length is 14 residues. V was cut by 7 bases and J by 8 bases, with 19 bases left in between. The CDR3 here is CASSFQGLIDEQFF. The CDR3 nucleotides read TGCGCCAGCTCTTTCCAGGGTCTCATTGATGAGCAGTTCTTC.

The V gene is TRBV6-5, the J gene TRBJ2-7; D gene ambiguous. The CDR3 sequence is 11 residues long. Germline V CDR1 and CDR2: MNHEY, SVGAGI. V was cut by 7 bases and J by 3 bases, with 7 bases left in between. CDR3 sequence: CASTGHYEQYF. In nucleotides, the CDR3 is TGTGCCAGCACTGGGCACTACGAGCAGTACTTC.

The chain carries TRBV5-4 and TRBJ1-2; 9 bases map to TRBD1. J lost 1 base, V lost 6 bases, and 10 bases had no gene match. The CDR3 contains 16 residues. The germline CDR1 and CDR2 sequences are SGHNT and YYREEE (reference sequence). CDR3 residues: CASTDWDRAFNYGYTF. CDR3 coding DNA: TGTGCCAGCACCGATTGGGACAGGGCCTTTAACTATGGCTACACCTTC.

The chain uses TRBV6-6 and TRBJ2-5; perhaps TRBD2 as D (6 bases). This CDR3 comprises 15 residues. Germline-derived CDR1 and CDR2 are MNHNY and SVGAGI (reference sequence). V gave up 3 bases and J gave up 5 bases, with 16 bases separating them. Written as DNA, the CDR3 is TGTGCCAGCAGTTATAGACTAGGGGCAGTGGAGACCCAGTACTTC. Protein sequence: CASSYRLGAVETQYF.

V is TRBV9 and J is TRBJ1-1; D perhaps matches TRBD1 (5 bases). CDR1 and CDR2 (germline): SGDLS, YYNGEE. The ends were cut back, 4 bases at V and 4 bases at J, with 17 bases in the middle. The CDR3 consists of 15 residues. The CDR3 here is CASSPEPNGGTEAFF. The CDR3 DNA reads TGTGCCAGCAGCCCCGAGCCGAACGGGGGCACTGAAGCTTTCTTT.

The chain is built from TRBV5-1 and TRBJ2-1; 11 bases agree with TRBD2. V was clipped by 4 bases and J by 2 bases; unmatched bases: 2. This CDR3 contains 15 residues. Germline lookup yields CDR1 SGHRS and CDR2 YFSETQ. The CDR3 reads CASSATSGAYNEQFF. CDR3 sequence (DNA): TGCGCCAGCAGCGCGACTAGCGGGGCCTACAATGAGCAGTTCTTC.

The chain recombines TRBV7-7 with TRBJ2-5; 10 nucleotides line up with TRBD2. The length of the CDR3 is 17 residues. Trimming at V came to 4 bases and at J to 2 bases, leaving 10 bases not matched to a gene. The germline V gene has CDR1 SSHAT and CDR2 FNYEAQ (reference sequence). The CDR3 nucleotides are TGTGCCAGCAGCTCCATCAGGACTAGCGGTAATCAAGAGACCCAGTACTTC. Its protein product is CASSSIRTSGNQETQYF.

The genes are TRBV6-5 and TRBJ1-2; D might be TRBD1 (5 bases). Trimming took off 2 bases at V and 6 bases at J, with 10 bases between the two ends. CDR1 MNHEY and CDR2 SVGAGI come from the germline V gene. The CDR3 sequence is 13 residues long. As DNA, the CDR3 is TGTGCCAGCAGTTACGGGGGGAGGGATGGCTACACCTTC. Amino acid sequence: CASSYGGRDGYTF.

Only one count was recorded for this clone. V gene TRBV5-1 combines with J gene TRBJ2-5; 11 bases map to TRBD1. J was trimmed by 5 bases and V by 4 bases; bases with no gene match: 7. CDR1 and CDR2 (germline): SGHRS, YFSETQ. The CDR3 runs to 15 residues. The CDR3 DNA sequence: TGCGCCAGCAGCCCGGAGGGACAGGGGGGGGAGACCCAGTACTTC. It translates to CASSPEGQGGETQYF. The variable domain in full, completed from reference TRBV5-1 and TRBJ2-5, reads KAGVTQTPRYLIKTRGQQVTLSCSPISGHRSVSWYQQTPGQGLQFLFEYFSETQRNKGNFPGRFSGRQFSNSRSEMNVSTLELGDSALYLCASSPEGQGGETQYFGPGTRLLVL.

This clone was observed once. V usage is TRBV5-1 and J usage is TRBJ2-5; D might be TRBD1 (6 bases). The CDR3 sequence is 15 residues long. The V end lost 3 bases, the J end lost 4 bases, and 16 bases lay between the germline ends. CDR1 SGHRS and CDR2 YFSETQ come from the germline V gene. The CDR3 DNA is TGCGCCAGCAGCTCCAACACAGGGTTGAGAGAGACCCAGTACTTC. Amino acid sequence: CASSSNTGLRETQYF.

The chain combines TRBV24-1 with TRBJ2-2, with 10 bases identical to TRBD1. The germline V gene has CDR1 KGHDR and CDR2 SFDVKD. The CDR3 sequence is 19 residues long. With V trimmed by 1 base and J by 5 bases, 12 bases remained unmatched. This CDR3 reads CATSDLSGRGQGNTGELFF. The CDR3 DNA reads TGTGCCACCAGTGATTTATCGGGGCGGGGACAGGGGAATACCGGGGAGCTGTTTTTT.

The chain employs TRBV15 and TRBJ1-3; 7 nucleotides match TRBD1. The junction had 16 bases not matched to a gene; V was cut back by 2 bases and J by 0 bases. CDR3 length equals 20 residues. Per the germline V gene, CDR1 is LNHNV and CDR2 is YYDKDF (reference sequence). This CDR3 reads CATSRSRTGQTQFSGNTIYF. The CDR3 bases are TGTGCCACCAGCAGATCAAGAACGGGACAGACTCAATTCTCTGGAAACACCATATATTTT.

This clone was picked up one time. The chain couples TRBV7-3 to TRBJ1-1, with 9 nucleotides matching TRBD1. This CDR3 is 15 amino acids long. With V trimmed by 2 bases and J by 6 bases, 7 bases remained unmatched. Germline CDR1 is SGHTA and CDR2 is FQGTGA. CDR3 in DNA: TGTGCCAGCAGCTTACCAAACAGGGGGCGCGCTGAAGCTTTCTTT. Its translation is CASSLPNRGRAEAFF.

V is TRBV5-1 and J is TRBJ2-1, with 12 bases aligning to TRBD2. The J segment lost 7 bases and the V segment lost 1 base, leaving 6 bases of the junction unmatched. Germline assignment: CDR1 SGHRS and CDR2 YFSETQ. The length of the CDR3 is 16 residues. CDR3 loop: CASSLTLAGGVNEQFF. The CDR3 DNA reads as TGCGCCAGCAGCTTGACACTAGCGGGAGGTGTGAATGAGCAGTTCTTC.

The chain has TRBV18 and TRBJ1-1; tentative D call: TRBD1 (6 bases). The CDR3 is 17 residues long. Germline values: CDR1 KGHSH, CDR2 LQKENI. The V end was cut by 3 bases, the J end by 3 bases, with 20 bases between. CDR3 in DNA: TGTGCCAGCTCACCTAACTTCCAGGGGCCCAGGGACACTGAAGCTTTCTTT. Translating it yields CASSPNFQGPRDTEAFF.

The chain is built from TRBV5-8 and TRBJ1-1; a weak D match, TRBD1 (5 bases). V lost 4 bases and J 4 bases, leaving 17 bases between the germline ends. There are 15 residues in the CDR3. Per germline, CDR1 SGHTS and CDR2 YDEGEE. The CDR3 nucleotides read TGTGCCAGCAGCGCCAGGACATCCGGCCTCACTGAAGCTTTCTTT. Translation gives CASSARTSGLTEAFF. The whole variable domain, remainder taken from reference TRBV5-8 and TRBJ1-1, is EAGVTQSPTHLIKTRGQQATLRCSPISGHTSVYWYQQALGLGLQFLLWYDEGEERNRGNFPPRFSGRQFPNYSSELNVNALELEDSALYLCASSARTSGLTEAFFGQGTRLTVV.

This chain joins TRBV5-4 and TRBJ2-7; 7 bases align to TRBD1. This CDR3 region has 15 residues. Trimming at V came to 1 base and at J to 7 bases, leaving 11 bases not matched to a gene. Germline CDR1 reads SGHNT; CDR2 reads YYREEE (reference sequence). The CDR3 nucleotides are TGTGCCAGCAGCTTGCTAGGGCAGGGGGTTCGGGAGCAGTACTTC. This translates into CASSLLGQGVREQYF.